This T cell receptor beta chain was identified in a study of blood T cell repertoires in COVID-19. Turning to the study itself: Sites across the United States, Italy and Spain contributed samples from acute and convalescent COVID-19. Sources were T cells, B-cell-depleted T cells, or PBMCs; the material itself was cDNA or gDNA.

The repertoire was sequenced with immunoSEQ multiplex PCR; TCRdb's copy has only in-frame clones and lacks some. The sample shows about 88,000 clones, roughly 87% of them seen only once. This clone was recorded a few times. This CDR3 comprises 13 residues. Germline V CDR1 and CDR2: LGHDT, YNNKEL (reference sequence). V was pared by 2 bases and J by 3 bases, with 7 bases between. V is TRBV3-1 (or the pseudogene TRBV3-2) and J is TRBJ2-5; D gene ambiguous. The sequence was collected from a male donor with acute or convalescent COVID-19. Sequences were obtained from peripheral blood. CDR3 protein: CASSQSDKETQYF. The CDR3 bases are TGTGCCAGCAGCCAAAGCGATAAAGAGACCCAGTACTTC.